The 30 T cell receptor beta chains listed next were all sequenced from one sample in a study of chemoradiotherapy in HPV16-positive cancers. Sequencing was performed with immunoSEQ multiplex PCR; in TCRdb, only in-frame clones are kept and a portion is missing. The table shows fewer than 25,000 clones, with about two thirds occurring only once. Sample collection occurred from a patient who underwent chemoradiotherapy. The receptors were sampled from a human donor with HPV-associated anogenital cancer.

J is TRBJ2-2 and V is TRBV5-1, with TRBD1 matching 7 bases. The CDR3 spans 14 residues. V lost 2 bases to trimming and J lost 8 bases; unmatched junction nucleotides: 6. The germline gives CDR1 SGHRS, CDR2 YFSETQ. This CDR3 reads CASSFEGASGELFF. In nucleotides, the CDR3 is TGCGCCAGCAGCTTCGAGGGGGCGTCGGGGGAGCTGTTTTTT.

V and J are TRBV19 and TRBJ1-2; 7 nucleotides agree with TRBD1. This CDR3 comprises 16 residues. Losses at the gene ends were 5 bases for V and 4 bases for J; bases not matched to a gene: 13. The germline CDR1 and CDR2 sequences are LNHDA and SQIVND (reference sequence). As DNA, the CDR3 is TGTGCCAGTAGTGGTAATCCGGGGACAGCTGCCTATGGCTACACCTTC. Protein: CASSGNPGTAAYGYTF.

The chain links TRBV5-6 to TRBJ1-5; tentatively, D is TRBD1 (6 bases). This CDR3 is 15 amino acids long. V shed 1 base and J shed 4 bases, with 12 bases lying between them. Germline CDR1 is SGHDT and CDR2 is YYEEEE. This chain's CDR3 is CASSLTGSGNQPQHF. CDR3 DNA sequence: TGTGCCAGCAGCTTGACAGGGTCCGGGAATCAGCCCCAGCATTTT. Complete variable domain (other parts from reference TRBV5-6 and TRBJ1-5): DAGVTQSPTHLIKTRGQQVTLRCSPKSGHDTVSWYQQALGQGPQFIFQYYEEEERQRGNFPDRFSGHQFPNYSSELNVNALLLGDSALYLCASSLTGSGNQPQHFGDGTRLSIL.

J is TRBJ2-5 and V is TRBV27, with 12 nucleotides matching TRBD1. Germline values: CDR1 MNHEY, CDR2 SMNVEV (reference sequence). After removal of 5 bases from V and 5 bases from J, the junction contained 6 bases not matched to a gene. The CDR3 loop spans 15 amino acids. CDR3 DNA: TGTGCCAGCAGTACAGGGACAGGGGGCGCGGAGACCCAGTACTTC. This translates into CASSTGTGGAETQYF.

V usage is TRBV5-1 and J usage is TRBJ2-3; perhaps TRBD1 as D (6 bases). Germline CDR1 SGHRS, CDR2 YFSETQ. V was cut by 2 bases and J by 2 bases, with 15 bases left in between. The CDR3 totals 16 residues. This CDR3 is CASSLMRQGFTDTQYF. Here the CDR3 DNA reads TGCGCCAGCAGCTTAATGCGGCAGGGGTTCACAGATACGCAGTATTTT.

The chain couples TRBV7-9 to TRBJ2-3; D assignment may be TRBD1 or TRBD2 (5 bases each). The CDR3 is 17 residues long. V was clipped by 5 bases and J by 2 bases, with 20 bases between them. The germline V gene has CDR1 SEHNR and CDR2 FQNEAQ (reference sequence). CDR3 in amino acids: CASSQPVGEIVTDTQYF. DNA of the CDR3: TGTGCCAGCAGCCAGCCCGTGGGGGAGATCGTCACAGATACGCAGTATTTT.

V is TRBV9 and J is TRBJ2-5, with D possibly being TRBD1 (6 bases). Deletions cut 4 bases from V and 3 bases from J, with 13 bases between. CDR1 and CDR2 from the germline V gene are SGDLS and YYNGEE. This CDR3 is 14 amino acids long. The CDR3 sequence is CASSLGAAKETQYF. Written as DNA, the CDR3 is TGTGCCAGCAGCCTGGGGGCAGCCAAAGAGACCCAGTACTTC.

This clone rates as medium-sized. The V gene is TRBV10-3, the J gene TRBJ2-2; TRBD2 matches 8 bases. Germline V gene data show CDR1 as ENHRY and CDR2 as SYGVKD. The CDR3 runs to 12 residues. V was clipped by 10 bases and J by 7 bases; unmatched bases: 5. The CDR3 protein is CATGLAGGELFF. CDR3 nucleotide sequence: TGTGCCACCGGACTAGCTGGCGGGGAGCTGTTTTTT.

This clone was detected a few times. V is TRBV6-1 and J is TRBJ1-5, with D uncertain. The CDR3 has 13 residues. Trimming left V 2 bases short and J 4 bases short, with 6 bases between. Germline assignment: CDR1 MNHNS and CDR2 SASEGT. This CDR3 is CASSEQVNQPQHF. The CDR3 DNA reads TGTGCCAGCAGTGAACAGGTTAATCAGCCCCAGCATTTT.

J is TRBJ1-5 and V is TRBV19, with D perhaps TRBD1 (5 bases). The CDR3 length is 16 residues. From germline, CDR1 is LNHDA and CDR2 SQIVND (reference sequence). Deletions cut 6 bases from V and 2 bases from J, with 17 bases between. CDR3 residues: CASSPFEGLGNQPQHF. The CDR3, as DNA: TGTGCCAGTAGCCCCTTCGAGGGGTTAGGCAATCAGCCCCAGCATTTT.

The sample holds a few counts of this clone. The V gene is TRBV28, the J gene TRBJ1-3, with D unresolved. CDR3 length equals 17 residues. Trimming removed 3 bases at V and 1 base at J, with 16 bases between. Germline values: CDR1 MDHEN, CDR2 SYDVKM. The CDR3 DNA follows: TGTGCCAGCAGTTTTGCGCAACCAGCTCTGTCTGGAAACACCATATATTTT. It is translated as CASSFAQPALSGNTIYF.

This clone came up once. This chain uses TRBV28 with TRBJ2-3; D remains ambiguous. The ends were cut back, 7 bases at V and 0 bases at J, with 5 bases in the middle. Germline CDR1 and CDR2: MDHEN and SYDVKM. This CDR3 spans 12 amino acids. The CDR3 nucleotides are TGTGCCAGCACACAGAGCACAGATACGCAGTATTTT. Translating it yields CASTQSTDTQYF.

The chain is built from TRBV19 and TRBJ1-6; 10 bases line up with TRBD1. The germline V gene encodes CDR1 LNHDA and CDR2 SQIVND (reference sequence). With V trimmed by 4 bases and J by 7 bases, 4 bases remained unmatched. The CDR3 runs 15 residues. This chain's CDR3 is CASSTDRGQNSPLHF. DNA of the CDR3: TGTGCCAGTAGTACAGACAGGGGGCAGAATTCACCCCTCCACTTT.

The chain combines TRBV7-9 with TRBJ2-5, with D unclear. CDR1 and CDR2 from the germline V gene are SEHNR and FQNEAQ (reference sequence). Trimming took off 5 bases at V and 5 bases at J, with 6 bases between the two ends. CDR3 size: 11 residues. CDR3 sequence: CASSERETQYF. The CDR3 nucleotides read TGTGCCAGCAGCGAGAGGGAGACCCAGTACTTC.

The V gene is TRBV5-5, the J gene TRBJ1-5; 9 bases agree with TRBD1. The CDR3 is 16 amino acids. CDR1 SGHKS and CDR2 YYEKEE come from the germline V gene (reference sequence). With 4 bases clipped from V and 4 bases from J, the junction kept 9 bases outside the gene matches. The CDR3 bases are TGTGCCAGCAGCCCCGGGACAGGGATTAGGAATCAGCCCCAGCATTTT. Translated: CASSPGTGIRNQPQHF.

V is TRBV5-1 and J is TRBJ2-7; 7 positions match TRBD1. This CDR3 is 14 amino acids long. CDR1 is SGHRS and CDR2 is YFSETQ in the germline V gene. The trim removed 2 bases at V and 6 bases at J, leaving 8 bases unmatched. The CDR3 DNA reads as TGCGCCAGCAGCTTACGAGGGACAGACCGCGAGCAGTACTTC. This codes for CASSLRGTDREQYF.

Only a few counts were recorded for this clone. This rearrangement joins TRBV10-3 to TRBJ1-5, with D unresolved. V was trimmed by 3 bases and J by 4 bases, leaving 10 bases between them. The germline gives CDR1 ENHRY, CDR2 SYGVKD. The CDR3 sequence is 14 residues long. CDR3 nucleotides: TGTGCCATCAGTGAAAGGGCCCAAAATCAGCCCCAGCATTTT. Translation: CAISERAQNQPQHF.

This chain uses TRBV15 with TRBJ2-7, with 8 bases aligning to TRBD1. With 0 bases clipped from V and 2 bases from J, the junction kept 3 bases outside the gene matches. CDR3 size: 15 residues. CDR1 is LNHNV and CDR2 is YYDKDF in the germline V gene (reference sequence). This chain's CDR3 is CATSREQGGPYEQYF. CDR3 bases: TGTGCCACCAGCAGAGAACAGGGGGGCCCCTACGAGCAGTACTTC.

The rearrangement links TRBV29-1 to TRBJ2-1; tentative D call: TRBD1 (6 bases). The germline V and J ends were trimmed by 7 bases and 4 bases, with 11 bases remaining between them. The CDR3 contains 12 residues. The germline CDR1 and CDR2 sequences are SQVTM and ANQGSEA. The CDR3 nucleotides are TGCAGCGCCCAGGACAGTTACAATGAGCAGTTCTTC. It encodes CSAQDSYNEQFF.

The gene calls are TRBV11-1 and TRBJ2-7, with unresolved D. The V end was cut by 4 bases, the J end by 4 bases, with 5 bases between. Germline-derived CDR1 and CDR2 are SGHAT and FQDESV (reference sequence). This CDR3 comprises 11 residues. DNA of the CDR3: TGTGCCAGCAGCTCTAGATACGAGCAGTACTTC. This translates into CASSSRYEQYF.

The chain employs TRBV19 and TRBJ2-1; tentatively, D is TRBD2 (5 bases). Germline V gene lookup returns CDR1 LNHDA and CDR2 SQIVND (reference sequence). Deletions cut 5 bases from V and 6 bases from J, with 11 bases between. The CDR3 is made up of 13 amino acids. The CDR3 nucleotides read TGTGCCAGTAGTGCGAGGGTTAGCAATGAGCAGTTCTTC. Its translation is CASSARVSNEQFF. Full variable domain (outside the CDR3, taken from reference TRBV19 and TRBJ2-1): DGGITQSPKYLFRKEGQNVTLSCEQNLNHDAMYWYRQDPGQGLRLIYYSQIVNDFQKGDIAEGYSVSREKKESFPLTVTSAQKNPTAFYLCASSARVSNEQFFGPGTRLTVL.

The rearrangement links TRBV9 to TRBJ1-1, with D perhaps TRBD1 (6 bases). The germline gives CDR1 SGDLS, CDR2 YYNGEE. The CDR3 contains 12 residues. V was trimmed by 3 bases and J by 6 bases, leaving 9 bases between them. CDR3 sequence: CASSARGSEAFF. The DNA for the CDR3 is TGTGCCAGCAGCGCGAGGGGGTCTGAAGCTTTCTTT.

This chain joins TRBV6-1 and TRBJ1-2; D uncertain. The CDR3 has 13 amino acids. With 8 bases removed from V and 5 bases from J, the gap between germline ends came to 15 bases. The germline gives CDR1 MNHNS, CDR2 SASEGT. This CDR3 reads CASVGGSVYGYTF. CDR3 DNA sequence: TGTGCCAGCGTGGGTGGGTCCGTTTATGGCTACACCTTC.

V usage is TRBV5-1 and J usage is TRBJ2-7; TRBD2 matches 16 bases. Germline V gene sequence: CDR1 SGHRS, CDR2 YFSETQ. The J segment lost 3 bases and the V segment lost 4 bases, leaving 10 bases of the junction unmatched. The CDR3 length is 18 residues. CDR3 coding DNA: TGCGCCAGCAGCACAAGGGGGACTAGCGGGAGGGCAAGCTACGAGCAGTACTTC. Its protein is CASSTRGTSGRASYEQYF.

The rearrangement joins TRBV4-3 to TRBJ2-7, with TRBD2 identical over 7 bases. Germline trimming cut 0 bases from V and 6 bases from J; bases unmatched to any gene: 5. From germline, CDR1 is LGHNA and CDR2 YSLEER. The CDR3 is 14 amino acids. CDR3 sequence (DNA): TGCGCCAGCAGCCAAGACCTGGCTAGCGGCGAGCAGTACTTC. Translated, it gives CASSQDLASGEQYF.

This clone was observed a handful of times. The V and J genes are TRBV2 and TRBJ2-2, with D hard to call. Germline-derived CDR1 and CDR2 are SNHLY and FYNNEI. The CDR3 consists of 12 residues. Trimming removed 7 bases from V and 6 bases from J, with 9 bases in between. CDR3 sequence (DNA): TGTGCCAGCACCACCCCTCCCGGGGAGCTGTTTTTT. This gives the protein CASTTPPGELFF.

The chain employs TRBV5-1 and TRBJ1-1; no clear D gene. Germline V gene sequence: CDR1 SGHRS, CDR2 YFSETQ. V was shortened by 4 bases and J by 5 bases, with 15 bases between the two germline ends. This CDR3 has 14 residues. CDR3 in DNA: TGCGCCAGCAGCCCGTATTCCTCGGGAACTGAAGCTTTCTTT. Amino acid sequence: CASSPYSSGTEAFF.

This chain connects TRBV6-1 to TRBJ1-5; D might be TRBD1 (5 bases). The V end was cut by 8 bases, the J end by 5 bases, with 16 bases between. The CDR3 is made up of 14 amino acids. CDR1 is MNHNS, CDR2 SASEGT, per germline. The CDR3: CASGEEGRDQPQHF. CDR3 DNA sequence: TGTGCCAGCGGCGAGGAGGGACGAGATCAGCCCCAGCATTTT.

J is TRBJ2-2 and V is TRBV4-3; TRBD2 agrees at 7 bases. J lost 4 bases, V lost 4 bases, and 12 bases had no gene match. CDR3 size: 17 residues. The V gene's germline CDR1 is LGHNA and CDR2 YSLEER. CDR3: CASSRGVRGGTTGELFF. Written as DNA, the CDR3 is TGCGCCAGCAGCCGTGGGGTACGGGGAGGGACCACCGGGGAGCTGTTTTTT.

V gene TRBV7-9 combines with J gene TRBJ2-2, with D perhaps TRBD2 (6 bases). Germline lookup yields CDR1 SEHNR and CDR2 FQNEAQ (reference sequence). The CDR3 has 14 residues. V was trimmed by 5 bases and J by 8 bases, leaving 15 bases between them. The CDR3 coding sequence is TGTGCCAGCAGCCCCTGGGGCGGGGCGGGGGAGCTGTTTTTT. As protein: CASSPWGGAGELFF.